This T cell receptor beta chain was found in a study of OX40 agonist ivuxolimab in advanced cancers. Study as a whole: Three dose-escalation patients had partial responses: one with hepatocellular carcinoma and two with cutaneous melanoma.

Broader study findings: Mean expanded clone counts were higher in CD8+ than CD4+ T cells.

Germline-derived CDR1 and CDR2 are SGHKS and YYEKEE (reference sequence). The CDR3 runs to 14 residues. V shed 0 bases and J 6 bases; nucleotides not matched to a gene: 6. Comments on this clone: Its antigen is as yet unknown.

Clones were read by immunoSEQ multiplex PCR, and TCRdb kept only the in-frame ones, dropping some. The sample contains about 100,000 clones, around 93% of which appear only once. Sequencing used CD4+ or CD8+ T cells sorted from blood, obtained in a trial of the OX40 agonist ivuxolimab. This chain uses TRBV5-5 with TRBJ2-7; 7 positions agree with TRBD2. The receptor's source is an adult with an advanced solid tumor such as melanoma, head and neck, liver or kidney cancer. CDR3 nucleotide sequence: TGTGCCAGCAGCTTGGCGGGAGGAGAAATCGAGCAGTACTTC. It encodes CASSLAGGEIEQYF.